This TCR beta chain derives from a study of T-cell reconstitution after alpha-beta-depleted transplantation in children. Study outcomes and limitations: Newly made T cells mostly supplied T-cell counts and diversity one year after transplant. Several hundred expanded graft clones reportedly gave rise to the alpha-beta T cells present about two months after transplant. From surviving recipient T cells and thymic progenitors came the high day-60 TCRbeta diversity observed in some patients.

A library of TCRbeta sequences, prepared with unique molecular identifiers, was generated. TCRdb reanalysed the PCR reads using MiXCR and keeps one entry per CDR3 protein. The sample includes 210,000 or so distinct CDR3 sequences, approximately 10% of them seen just once. The CDR3 length is 15 residues. CDR1 and CDR2 (germline): MNHEY, SMNVEV (reference sequence). V shed 5 bases and J 5 bases; nucleotides not matched to a gene: 7. This clonotype was observed a handful of times. What it recognizes is unknown. The input for sequencing was PBMCs, taken before TCRalphabeta/CD19-depleted stem cell transplant. V is TRBV27 and J is TRBJ2-1; 9 bases agree with TRBD2. The receptor's source is a child less than two years old with acute myeloid leukemia, due to receive a stem cell transplant. The CDR3 nucleotides read TGTGCCAGCAGTACCCCGGGACTAGCCCACAATGAGCAGTTCTTC. Translating it yields CASSTPGLAHNEQFF.